This is a list of T cell receptor beta chains from one sample in a study of blood T cell repertoires in COVID-19. Generated by immunoSEQ multiplex PCR, the TCRdb table keeps only in-frame clones and is missing some. The sample contains about 150,000 clones, over 80% of which appear only once. The sequenced sample consisted of peripheral blood. The receptors originated from a man in his 70s who had recovered from COVID-19. The CDR3 runs from the conserved cysteine through the conserved F or W. Fields, in order: V gene, clone size, D gene, J gene, CDR3 DNA, CDR3 protein. The D gene is left open where the match is weak. The size entry is marked missing in some rows and otherwise reads once, few, many or a size class.

TRBV7-8,NA,TRBD2,TRBJ2-1,TGTGCCAGCAGCCCCGGACTAGCGGGAGTCTACAATGAGCAGTTCTTC,CASSPGLAGVYNEQFF
TRBV25-1,once,TRBD1,TRBJ1-5,TGTGCCAGCGAGAGGACAGGGGGTAATCAGCCCCAGCATTTT,CASERTGGNQPQHF
TRBV6-6,NA,TRBD1,TRBJ1-5,TGTGCCAGCAGTTTAGGCAGGGGGACCGATCAGCCCCAGCATTTT,CASSLGRGTDQPQHF
TRBV19,many,TRBD1,TRBJ1-5,TGTGCCAGTAGTTTACCCCGGGACAGGAGTTATAGCAATCAGCCCCAGCATTTT,CASSLPRDRSYSNQPQHF
TRBV9,NA,TRBD2,TRBJ2-5,TGTGCCAGCAGCGTAGCTACAGGGACTAGCGGGAGAGAACAGGAGACCCAGTACTTC,CASSVATGTSGREQETQYF
TRBV5-4,NA,NA,TRBJ1-1,TGTGCCAGCAGCTTGGGAGGGAACACTGAAGCTTTCTTT,CASSLGGNTEAFF
TRBV15,NA,NA,TRBJ1-1,TGTGCCACCAGCAGAGGGGAGGGGCCGAACACTGAAGCTTTCTTT,CATSRGEGPNTEAFF
TRBV7-9,NA,NA,TRBJ1-1,TGTGCCAGCAGCTTAGAACAATCCACTGAAGCTTTCTTT,CASSLEQSTEAFF
TRBV28,NA,TRBD1,TRBJ2-2,TGTGCCATCTCGTCCCCCCCTACAGGGGGCAACACCGGGGAGCTGTTTTTT,CAISSPPTGGNTGELFF
TRBV27,NA,NA,TRBJ2-7,TGTGCCAGCAGTTTAAGGGGGCGGGAGGCCCTATACGAGCAGTACTTC,CASSLRGREALYEQYF
TRBV25-1,NA,NA,TRBJ1-6,TGTGCCAGCAGTGAAGGTTTCGGGGGAAGCTCCTATAATTCACCCCTCCACTTT,CASSEGFGGSSYNSPLHF
TRBV5-4,NA,NA,TRBJ2-7,TGTGCCAGCAGCTTGGGAGGCAGGGCCCGCCGGGAGCAGTACTTC,CASSLGGRARREQYF
TRBV6-5,NA,NA,TRBJ2-3,TGTGCCAGCAGTCAACAGGGAGATACGCAGTATTTT,CASSQQGDTQYF
TRBV5-1,NA,TRBD1,TRBJ2-1,TGCGCCAGCAGCCGCGACAGGGCAACCTACAATGAGCAGTTCTTC,CASSRDRATYNEQFF
TRBV6-5,NA,NA,TRBJ1-5,TGTGCCAGCAGTTTAGTTTGGGGGGGAGGCCAGCCCCAGCATTTT,CASSLVWGGGQPQHF
TRBV7-2,once,TRBD1,TRBJ2-1,TGTGCCAGCACCCCGACAGGGGGCAACAATGAGCAGTTCTTC,CASTPTGGNNEQFF
TRBV28,NA,TRBD1,TRBJ1-3,TGTGCCAGCAGTGGACAGGGGGGAAACACCATATATTTT,CASSGQGGNTIYF
TRBV18,NA,TRBD1,TRBJ2-7,TGTGCCAGCTCACCCACAGGGGGCTCCTACGAGCAGTACTTC,CASSPTGGSYEQYF
TRBV27,NA,TRBD2,TRBJ2-1,TGTGCCAGCAGTTTTGGCGGGGGGGCCAATGAGCAGTTCTTC,CASSFGGGANEQFF
TRBV5-4,NA,TRBD2,TRBJ2-1,TGTGCCAGCAGCTCTGGGACTAGCGGGAGGCGCCTCAATGAGCAGTTCTTC,CASSSGTSGRRLNEQFF
TRBV12-3/TRBV12-4,NA,TRBD1,TRBJ2-7,TGTGCCAGCAGCCTGTCGGACAGGTACGAGCAGTACTTC,CASSLSDRYEQYF
TRBV10-1,NA,NA,TRBJ1-1,TGCGCCAGCAGTGAGGGCAGGGGGAACACTGAAGCTTTCTTT,CASSEGRGNTEAFF
TRBV27,NA,TRBD2,TRBJ2-7,TGTGCCAGCAGTTTTACGGAGCGGGAGGTCCACGAGCAGTACTTC,CASSFTEREVHEQYF
TRBV6-5,NA,NA,TRBJ1-2,TGTGCCAGCAGTCCGGACAGTAACTATGGCTACACCTTC,CASSPDSNYGYTF
TRBV19,NA,NA,TRBJ1-3,TGTGCCAGTAGTAACAATCGGGGACTATCTGGAAACACCATATATTTT,CASSNNRGLSGNTIYF
TRBV6-5,once,NA,TRBJ1-1,TGTGCCAGCAAAGGAGGCAAGAACACTGAAGCTTTCTTT,CASKGGKNTEAFF
TRBV15,once,TRBD1,TRBJ1-5,TGTGCCACCAGCAGGGACAGGGGGCGAAGCAATCAGCCCCAGCATTTT,CATSRDRGRSNQPQHF
TRBV3-1/TRBV3-2,once,TRBD2,TRBJ2-3,TGTGCCAGCAGCCAAGAAAGCTTTTTAGGGCTAGCGGGAGGTACAGATACGCAGTATTTT,CASSQESFLGLAGGTDTQYF
TRBV10-2,once,NA,TRBJ2-7,TGCGCCAGCAGTGTACCCCTCTGGAGGACCCTCTACGAGCAGTACTTC,CASSVPLWRTLYEQYF
TRBV7-2,NA,TRBD1,TRBJ1-5,TGTGCCAGCAGCCCGCAACAGGGGAGCAATCAGCCCCAGCATTTT,CASSPQQGSNQPQHF
TRBV9,NA,NA,TRBJ2-2,TGTGCCAGCAGCGTAGGTGGGAGCCAAAACACCGGGGAGCTGTTTTTT,CASSVGGSQNTGELFF
TRBV2,NA,NA,TRBJ2-4,TGTGCCAGCTCTCAGGGAGGCAGGAACCGAGCCAAAAACATTCAGTACTTC,CASSQGGRNRAKNIQYF
TRBV10-2,NA,NA,TRBJ1-5,TGCGCCAGCCACCCCGGGTACGGGAGCAATCAGCCCCAGCATTTT,CASHPGYGSNQPQHF
TRBV5-1,NA,TRBD1,TRBJ1-2,TGCGCCAGCAGCCCATCGGACAGGTATGGCTACACCTTC,CASSPSDRYGYTF
TRBV6-5,NA,NA,TRBJ1-2,TGTGCCAGCAGTTACTCTGTAGCAGCAGGGCACTATGGCTACACCTTC,CASSYSVAAGHYGYTF
TRBV27,once,NA,TRBJ1-1,TGTGCCAGCAGCCCGGACAGCTCGAACACTGAAGCTTTCTTT,CASSPDSSNTEAFF
TRBV19,NA,NA,TRBJ2-1,TGTGCCAGTACCCCGGGGCGGGACGACAATGAGCAGTTCTTC,CASTPGRDDNEQFF
TRBV18,NA,TRBD2,TRBJ2-1,TGTGCCAGCTCGACCGGGACTAGCGGCAACAATGAGCAGTTCTTC,CASSTGTSGNNEQFF
TRBV7-7,NA,TRBD1,TRBJ2-1,TGTGCTAGCAGCCAGGACAGGGACAATGAGCAGTTCTTC,CASSQDRDNEQFF
TRBV5-1,NA,NA,TRBJ2-7,TGCGCCAGCAGCGGTCAGGGGCCCCCAAGCTACGAGCAGTACTTC,CASSGQGPPSYEQYF
TRBV28,NA,TRBD1,TRBJ1-1,TGTGCCAGCAGTACAACCGGGACAGGGAATGTCGGCGGAGCTTTCTTT,CASSTTGTGNVGGAFF
TRBV5-1,NA,TRBD2,TRBJ2-2,TGCGCCAGCAGCTCTAGGGCGGGAGACGGGGAGCTGTTTTTT,CASSSRAGDGELFF
TRBV6-5,NA,NA,TRBJ2-7,TGTGCCAGCAGTCCCCAGGGGACACCTGACTACGAGCAGTACTTC,CASSPQGTPDYEQYF
TRBV24-1,NA,TRBD2,TRBJ2-3,TGTGCCACAAGCGGGACGGAAACTAGCACAGATACGCAGTATTTT,CATSGTETSTDTQYF
TRBV5-1,NA,TRBD1,TRBJ2-5,TGCGCCAGCAGCTGGAGGGCCGAGACAGGGGAAGAGACCCAGTACTTC,CASSWRAETGEETQYF
TRBV7-6,NA,TRBD2,TRBJ2-3,TGTGCCAGCAGCCGAGGAGCGGGAGGACGCACAGATACGCAGTATTTT,CASSRGAGGRTDTQYF
TRBV6-6,NA,NA,TRBJ1-1,TGTGCCAGCAGTTACGCCGAGAGGAACACTGAAGCTTTCTTT,CASSYAERNTEAFF
TRBV4-3,NA,TRBD1,TRBJ1-2,TGCGCCAGCAGCCAAGACTACGAGGGCAGGGGGGACTATGGCTACACCTTC,CASSQDYEGRGDYGYTF
TRBV6-2/TRBV6-3,NA,TRBD1,TRBJ2-1,TGTGCCAGCAGTTACGCTCATGACAGGGCAGTTAAGCAGTTCTTC,CASSYAHDRAVKQFF
TRBV5-1,NA,TRBD2,TRBJ2-2,TGCGCCAGCAGCTTAACTGGGACTAGCACGAACACCGGGGAGCTGTTTTTT,CASSLTGTSTNTGELFF
TRBV30,NA,NA,TRBJ1-1,TGTGCCTGGAGTGTACGGGATACTGAAGCTTTCTTT,CAWSVRDTEAFF
TRBV2,NA,NA,TRBJ1-5,TGTGCCAGCAGTGAAGAGACAAGGGGAACCCAGCCCCAGCATTTT,CASSEETRGTQPQHF
TRBV3-1/TRBV3-2,NA,TRBD1,TRBJ2-1,TGTGCCAGCAGCCAAGAGGTCTCCGGGACAGGGGAGCAGTTCTTC,CASSQEVSGTGEQFF
TRBV19,NA,NA,TRBJ2-1,TGTGCCAGTAAGGGAGGGGGAGGGCTTCGGAATGAGCAGTTCTTC,CASKGGGGLRNEQFF
TRBV29-1,NA,NA,TRBJ2-7,TGCAGCGCCCTTATCGGGAACTACGAGCAGTACTTC,CSALIGNYEQYF
TRBV5-8,NA,NA,TRBJ2-7,TGTGCCAGCAGCTTGGGGGTGACAGGTTACCCCTACGAGCAGTACTTC,CASSLGVTGYPYEQYF
TRBV29-1,NA,NA,TRBJ2-1,TGCAGCGTTTACTCAATGAGTGAGCAGTTCTTC,CSVYSMSEQFF